This record covers a single T cell receptor (beta chain). This sample stems from a study of blood T cell repertoires in COVID-19. Study-wide context: The United States, Italy and Spain were the sources of the acute and convalescent COVID-19 samples. PBMCs, B-cell-depleted T cells, or T cells provided the cDNA or gDNA that made up the material.

CDR3 length: 12 amino acids. Germline V gene data show CDR1 as MDHEN and CDR2 as SYDVKM. The V gene end was trimmed by 8 bases and the J gene end by 8 bases; junction bases not matched to a gene: 8. Authors' data handling: How many nucleated cells were present was estimated from reference gene primer amplification. Produced via immunoSEQ multiplex PCR; TCRdb's table is partial and in-frame only. For V, J and clone size, that table is used; D and trimming come from the DNA. The repertoire consists of a few hundred thousand clones, with roughly 90% occurring once and the leading ten covering roughly 1.2%.

The source of this sequence is a man between 35 and 55 years old with acute or convalescent COVID-19. The sequenced material came from peripheral blood. The chain uses TRBV28 and TRBJ1-2; 7 positions agree with TRBD1. Here the CDR3 DNA reads TGTGCCAGCGGGTTGTCAGGGGGGGGCTACACCTTC. Translated, it gives CASGLSGGGYTF.